These 26 T cell receptor beta chains were sequenced from one sample in a study of blood T cell repertoires in COVID-19 (dated by TCRdb to the early 2020s). The library was generated by the immunoSEQ multiplex PCR assay. TCRdb retrieved this table from immuneACCESS and kept in-frame rearrangements only. Not all clones are present; in checked studies, unresolved V genes account for under half, and no reason is known for the remainder. This sample lists 250,000 to 300,000 clones; around 90% were detected once. The ten largest clones add up to around 2% of the sample. Sequencing used peripheral blood. The receptors here all came from a man aged 50-59 years with acute or convalescent COVID-19.

This chain connects TRBV27 to TRBJ2-6, with D possibly TRBD1 on 7 matching bases. The CDR3 is 17 residues long. Per germline, CDR1 MNHEY and CDR2 SMNVEV (reference sequence). Trimming removed 8 bases at V and 0 bases at J, with 17 bases between. CDR3 coding DNA: TGTGCCAGCGGCAGACAGGGACTCTTCTCTGGGGCCAACGTCCTGACTTTC. Translated: CASGRQGLFSGANVLTF.

The chain couples TRBV19 to TRBJ1-5, with D tentatively TRBD1 (5 bases). CDR3 length equals 15 residues. Between the trimmed V and J ends, which lost 1 base and 8 bases, there was a span of 15 bases. The germline gives CDR1 LNHDA, CDR2 SQIVND (reference sequence). The CDR3: CASSIVGGAIEPQHF. The CDR3 DNA reads as TGTGCCAGTAGTATAGTTGGAGGGGCGATTGAGCCCCAGCATTTT.

V usage is TRBV3-1 (or the pseudogene TRBV3-2) and J usage is TRBJ1-1; weak D call: TRBD1 (6 bases). This CDR3 has 14 amino acids. Germline V gene lookup returns CDR1 LGHDT and CDR2 YNNKEL (reference sequence). V was trimmed by 0 bases and J by 4 bases, leaving 9 bases between them. CDR3 coding DNA: TGTGCCAGCAGCCAAGACAGGGGAATCACTGAAGCTTTCTTT. Protein sequence: CASSQDRGITEAFF.

The chain couples TRBV12-3 or TRBV12-4 to TRBJ1-2, with D tentatively TRBD1 (5 bases). Trimming removed 7 bases at V and 8 bases at J, with 14 bases between. The CDR3 length is 12 residues. The CDR3 coding sequence is TGTGCCAGCAAAATTGGGGCGGCGGGCTACACCTTC. Protein: CASKIGAAGYTF.

The V and J genes are TRBV5-4 and TRBJ2-7; 7 bases align to TRBD1. V was clipped by 4 bases and J by 2 bases; unmatched bases: 3. Germline loops: CDR1 SGHNT, CDR2 YYREEE (reference sequence). The length of the CDR3 is 13 residues. The CDR3 protein is CASSPGQPYEQYF. CDR3 coding DNA: TGTGCCAGCAGCCCGGGACAGCCCTACGAGCAGTACTTC. Full variable domain (remainder filled in from reference TRBV5-4 and TRBJ2-7): ETGVTQSPTHLIKTRGQQVTLRCSSQSGHNTVSWYQQALGQGPQFIFQYYREEENGRGNFPPRFSGLQFPNYSSELNVNALELDDSALYLCASSPGQPYEQYFGPGTRLTVT.

This chain links TRBV6-5 with TRBJ1-2; D ambiguous. V lost 0 bases and J 7 bases, leaving 15 bases between the germline ends. Germline-derived CDR1 and CDR2 are MNHEY and SVGAGI. CDR3 length: 15 residues. CDR3 DNA sequence: TGTGCCAGCAGTTACTCTTATGAGGGAATCGGTGGCTACACCTTC. This translates into CASSYSYEGIGGYTF.

This clone has a single count. This chain joins TRBV5-1 and TRBJ1-5, with 8 bases that match TRBD1. The V segment lost 4 bases and the J segment 6 bases; nucleotides outside the gene matches: 6. Germline CDR1 is SGHRS and CDR2 is YFSETQ. This CDR3 spans 14 amino acids. CDR3 sequence reads: CASSAGTGLQPQHF. In nucleotides, the CDR3 is TGCGCCAGCAGCGCCGGGACAGGCCTTCAGCCCCAGCATTTT.

The CDR3 here is CASRDSYYGYTF. Written as DNA, the CDR3 is TGTGCCAGCAGGGACAGCTATTATGGCTACACCTTC. The gene calls are TRBV25-1 and TRBJ1-2; D may be TRBD1 (6 bases). CDR1 and CDR2 from the germline V gene are MGHDK and SYGVNS. This CDR3 is built from 12 residues. V was clipped by 6 bases and J by 5 bases, with 10 bases between them.

The chain has TRBV12-5 and TRBJ1-4, with D possibly TRBD1 on 6 matching bases. Germline loops: CDR1 LGHNT, CDR2 FRNRAP. V was trimmed by 1 base and J by 8 bases, leaving 11 bases between them. CDR3 length: 14 residues. The CDR3 region is CASGLDREGEKLFF. In DNA, the CDR3 is TGTGCTAGTGGTTTGGACAGGGAGGGCGAAAAACTGTTTTTT.

The rearrangement links TRBV10-3 to TRBJ1-4; a weak D match, TRBD1 (5 bases). The germline CDR1 and CDR2 sequences are ENHRY and SYGVKD. V dropped 3 bases and J dropped 4 bases, with 9 bases sitting between them. The CDR3 sequence is 14 residues long. CDR3 coding DNA: TGTGCCATCAGTGAAGGAAGGGGTAATGAAAAACTGTTTTTT. Translated, it gives CAISEGRGNEKLFF.

V usage is TRBV4-2 and J usage is TRBJ1-4, with D unresolved. Germline lookup yields CDR1 LGHNA and CDR2 YNFKEQ. The ends were cut back, 0 bases at V and 8 bases at J, with 13 bases in the middle. The CDR3 is 15 residues long. The CDR3 DNA is TGTGCCAGCAGCCAAGAGGCCGGTTTCGGGGAAAAACTGTTTTTT. It codes for CASSQEAGFGEKLFF.

This chain connects TRBV6-5 to TRBJ2-1; perhaps TRBD2 as D (6 bases). Trimming took 4 bases from V and 1 from J, leaving 11 bases between them. Germline CDR1 and CDR2: MNHEY and SVGAGI. The CDR3 totals 15 residues. CDR3 sequence: CASSSEGPSYNEQFF. The CDR3 nucleotides are TGTGCCAGCAGTTCGGAGGGGCCGTCCTACAATGAGCAGTTCTTC.

The V call is TRBV10-3, the J call TRBJ2-7; 9 positions match TRBD2. CDR1 is ENHRY and CDR2 is SYGVKD in the germline V gene. The CDR3 has 14 residues. The V segment lost 6 bases and the J segment 4 bases; nucleotides outside the gene matches: 7. CDR3 region: CAIRTSGQSYEQYF. DNA for the CDR3: TGTGCCATCAGGACTAGCGGACAAAGTTACGAGCAGTACTTC.

The gene calls are TRBV9 and TRBJ1-1; no clear D. This CDR3 contains 13 residues. V lost 0 bases, J lost 5 bases, and 8 bases lay in between. CDR1 is SGDLS, CDR2 YYNGEE, per germline. DNA of the CDR3: TGTGCCAGCAGCGTAGCTATGTATACTGAAGCTTTCTTT. Translating it yields CASSVAMYTEAFF.

This clone appeared many times. This CDR3 is CASSRRLVNTEAFF. The CDR3 DNA sequence: TGTGCCAGCAGCCGGAGACTGGTTAACACTGAAGCTTTCTTT. The chain recombines TRBV9 with TRBJ1-1; D call uncertain. The CDR3 has 14 residues. In germline, CDR1 is SGDLS, CDR2 YYNGEE. V was trimmed by 4 bases and J by 2 bases, leaving 12 bases between them.

This clone was seen a handful of times. V gene TRBV14 combines with J gene TRBJ2-7; D is perhaps TRBD1 (5 bases). This CDR3 comprises 15 residues. CDR1 and CDR2 from the germline V gene are SGHDN and FVKESK. V was shortened by 4 bases and J by 2 bases, with 15 bases between the two germline ends. The chain's CDR3 is CASSPRQGPTYEQYF. The CDR3 nucleotides are TGTGCCAGCAGCCCCCGGCAGGGTCCTACCTACGAGCAGTACTTC.

This clone was seen a single time. The V call is TRBV5-1, the J call TRBJ1-2, with D maybe TRBD1 (6 bases). The germline V gene encodes CDR1 SGHRS and CDR2 YFSETQ. This CDR3 spans 14 amino acids. Trimming took off 6 bases at V and 1 base at J, with 13 bases between the two ends. The CDR3 DNA follows: TGCGCCAGCACCGTTGAGGACAGTAACTATGGCTACACCTTC. Its protein product is CASTVEDSNYGYTF.

This clone was seen once. The rearrangement links TRBV6-1 to TRBJ2-3, with 8 positions matching TRBD2. Germline-derived CDR1 and CDR2 are MNHNS and SASEGT. This CDR3 region has 14 residues. Trimming cost V 3 bases and J 5 bases; bases outside gene matches: 4. CDR3 nucleotide sequence: TGTGCCAGCAGTGACGGGGGGGCTGTAGATACGCAGTATTTT. Translated, it gives CASSDGGAVDTQYF.

V usage is TRBV7-2 and J usage is TRBJ2-7; a weak D match, TRBD2 (6 bases). Deletions cut 5 bases from V and 6 bases from J, with 14 bases between. The CDR3 is 13 residues long. Germline values: CDR1 SGHTA, CDR2 FQGNSA. DNA for the CDR3: TGTGCCAGCAGCAACCAACTAGCCGTCGAGCAGTACTTC. Protein: CASSNQLAVEQYF.

The rearrangement uses TRBV5-1 and TRBJ1-1; possibly TRBD1 for D (6 bases). CDR3 size: 15 residues. V was pared by 0 bases and J by 4 bases, with 13 bases between. The germline V gene encodes CDR1 SGHRS and CDR2 YFSETQ. CDR3 coding DNA: TGCGCCAGCAGCTTGGCAACAGGGAGAGCCACTGAAGCTTTCTTT. Translation gives CASSLATGRATEAFF.

This sequence joins TRBV27 and TRBJ1-5; D uncertain. This CDR3 spans 12 amino acids. The V end lost 4 bases, the J end lost 6 bases, and 7 bases lay between the germline ends. Looked up from germline, CDR1 is MNHEY and CDR2 is SMNVEV (reference sequence). Here the CDR3 DNA reads TGTGCCAGCAGTTCCGTGGCTCAGCCCCAGCATTTT. Its translation: CASSSVAQPQHF.

This clone was seen only once. The chain employs TRBV21-1 and TRBJ2-3; no DNA check was done on the table's D call, TRBD2. TRBV21-1 is designated a pseudogene. The CDR3 consists of 15 residues. The CDR3, as DNA: TGTGCCAGCAGCAAACTCGACTCGTTCACAGATACGCAGTATTTT. Translating it yields CASSKLDSFTDTQYF.

This rearrangement joins TRBV15 to TRBJ2-1, with TRBD1 matching over 7 bases. The CDR3 is 16 amino acids. Germline assignment: CDR1 LNHNV and CDR2 YYDKDF (reference sequence). V lost 0 bases, J lost 12 bases, and 14 bases stayed unmatched. Here the CDR3 DNA reads TGTGCCACCAGCAGAGAACCCCCTGGACAGGTAACGCGGCAGTTCTTC. Encoded protein: CATSREPPGQVTRQFF.

The chain joins TRBV24-1 to TRBJ2-2; 10 bases match TRBD1. V shed 4 bases, J shed 0 bases, and the junction held 4 bases outside the gene matches. The CDR3 length is 17 residues. Germline V gene data show CDR1 as KGHDR and CDR2 as SFDVKD. CDR3 in amino acids: CATSEGGQGPNTGELFF. For the CDR3, the DNA is TGTGCCACCAGTGAGGGGGGACAGGGGCCGAACACCGGGGAGCTGTTTTTT.

The chain links TRBV3-1 (or the pseudogene TRBV3-2) to TRBJ2-2; no clear D gene. Trimming cost V 2 bases and J 4 bases, with 11 bases left between them. Germline lookup yields CDR1 LGHDT and CDR2 YNNKEL (reference sequence). The CDR3 covers 15 residues. The CDR3 sequence: CASSQRHYFTGELFF. The CDR3 DNA reads as TGTGCCAGCAGCCAAAGACATTACTTCACCGGGGAGCTGTTTTTT.

The chain carries TRBV2 and TRBJ2-2, with D possibly being TRBD2 (7 bases). The CDR3 length is 13 residues. V dropped 7 bases and J dropped 7 bases, with 13 bases sitting between them. Germline assignment: CDR1 SNHLY and CDR2 FYNNEI. CDR3 DNA: TGTGCCAGCACCCTAGGGGGGGTCGGGGAGCTGTTTTTT. Encoded protein: CASTLGGVGELFF. Supplemented by reference TRBV2 and TRBJ2-2, the full variable domain reads EPEVTQTPSHQVTQMGQEVILRCVPISNHLYFYWYRQILGQKVEFLVSFYNNEISEKSEIFDDQFSVERPDGSNFTLKIRSTKLEDSAMYFCASTLGGVGELFFGEGSRLTVL.